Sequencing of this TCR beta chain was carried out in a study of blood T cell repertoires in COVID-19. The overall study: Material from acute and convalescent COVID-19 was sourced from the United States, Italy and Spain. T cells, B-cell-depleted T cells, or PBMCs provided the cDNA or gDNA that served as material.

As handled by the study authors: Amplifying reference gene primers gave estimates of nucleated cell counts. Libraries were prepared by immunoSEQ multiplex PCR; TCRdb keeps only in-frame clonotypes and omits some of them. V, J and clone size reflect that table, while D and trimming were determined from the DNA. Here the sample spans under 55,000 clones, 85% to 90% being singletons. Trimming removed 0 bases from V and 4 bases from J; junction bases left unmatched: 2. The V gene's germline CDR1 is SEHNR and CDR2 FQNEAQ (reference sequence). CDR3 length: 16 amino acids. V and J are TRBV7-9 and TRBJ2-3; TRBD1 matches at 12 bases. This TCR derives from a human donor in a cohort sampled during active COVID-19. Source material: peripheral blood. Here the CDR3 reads CASSLAGQGAADTQYF. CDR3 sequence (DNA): TGTGCCAGCAGCTTAGCGGGACAGGGGGCGGCAGATACGCAGTATTTT.